Reported below is one TCR beta chain. No antigen is known for it. The data derive from a study of blood T cells in healthy people across ages. CDR1 is MNHNS and CDR2 is SASEGT in the germline V gene. This CDR3 spans 13 amino acids. V trimming: 8 bases; J trimming: 4 bases; junction bases outside the gene matches: 5. Study-wide findings and caveats: Researchers said unsorted PBMCs prevented a conclusive naive versus antigen-experienced comparison.

The authors ran a second PCR of 7 to 11 cycles using a sample-barcoded 5' primer and a J-beta primer mix. Via MiXCR, TCRdb re-called the 5' RACE reads, giving one row per CDR3 protein. The data show around 800,000 distinct CDR3 sequences, about 55% seen once. The J gene is TRBJ1-3, the V gene TRBV6-1; 7 bases line up with TRBD1. The TCR sequence derives from a man older than 75 in good health. Material: blood. As DNA, the CDR3 is TGTGCCAGCGGGACAGAGTACGGAAACACCATATATTTT. As protein: CASGTEYGNTIYF.